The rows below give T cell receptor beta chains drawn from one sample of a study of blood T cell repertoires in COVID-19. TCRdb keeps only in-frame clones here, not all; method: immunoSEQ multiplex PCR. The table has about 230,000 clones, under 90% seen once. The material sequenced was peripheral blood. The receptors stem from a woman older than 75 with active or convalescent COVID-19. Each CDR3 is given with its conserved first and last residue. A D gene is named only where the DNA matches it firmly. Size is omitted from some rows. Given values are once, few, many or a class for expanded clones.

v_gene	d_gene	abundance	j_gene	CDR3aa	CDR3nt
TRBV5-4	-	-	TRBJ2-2	CASSLGTALTGELFF	TGTGCCAGCAGCTTGGGGACAGCTCTCACCGGGGAGCTGTTTTTT
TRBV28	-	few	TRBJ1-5	CASSLPGLSNQPQHF	TGTGCCAGCAGTTTACCAGGGTTGAGCAATCAGCCCCAGCATTTT
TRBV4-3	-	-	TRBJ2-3	CASSQGQTRTDTQYF	TGCGCCAGCAGCCAAGGACAAACCAGAACAGATACGCAGTATTTT
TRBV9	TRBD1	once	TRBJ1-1	CASSPQIDREAEAFF	TGTGCCAGCAGCCCTCAGATCGACAGGGAAGCTGAAGCTTTCTTT
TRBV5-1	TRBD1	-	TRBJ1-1	CASNDPGTGFTEAFF	TGCGCCAGCAACGATCCCGGGACAGGGTTCACTGAAGCTTTCTTT
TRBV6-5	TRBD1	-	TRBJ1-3	CASSYSGTATGNTIYF	TGTGCCAGCAGTTACTCTGGGACAGCGACTGGAAACACCATATATTTT
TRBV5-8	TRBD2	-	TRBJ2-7	CASSFGSSGSVNEQYF	TGTGCCAGCAGCTTTGGGTCTAGCGGGAGCGTCAACGAGCAGTACTTC
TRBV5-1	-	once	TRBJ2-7	CASSLVTDSYEQYF	TGCGCCAGCAGCTTGGTGACAGACTCCTACGAGCAGTACTTC
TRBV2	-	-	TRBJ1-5	CASSELSAEQPQHF	TGTGCCAGCAGTGAGTTGTCCGCAGAACAGCCCCAGCATTTT
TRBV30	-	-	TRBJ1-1	CAQTGEGHETEAFF	TGTGCACAAACGGGGGAGGGTCACGAAACTGAAGCTTTCTTT
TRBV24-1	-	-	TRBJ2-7	CATSDSPKTGFYEQYF	TGTGCCACCAGTGATTCTCCAAAGACAGGCTTCTACGAGCAGTACTTC
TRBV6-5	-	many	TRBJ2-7	CAIRPPLASYEQYF	TGTGCCATCCGCCCACCATTAGCTTCCTACGAGCAGTACTTC
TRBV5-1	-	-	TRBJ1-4	CASSLGASRGNEKLFF	TGCGCCAGCAGCTTGGGCGCCTCCCGAGGGAATGAAAAACTGTTTTTT
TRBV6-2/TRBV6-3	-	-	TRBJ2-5	CASSRWSGETQYF	TGTGCCAGCAGTCGGTGGAGCGGAGAGACCCAGTACTTC
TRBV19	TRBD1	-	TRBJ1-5	CASSSRQGGNNQPQHF	TGTGCCAGTAGTTCCCGACAGGGGGGGAACAATCAGCCCCAGCATTTT
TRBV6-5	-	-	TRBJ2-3	CASSPSGGTDTQYF	TGTGCCAGCAGTCCGAGCGGAGGCACAGATACGCAGTATTTT
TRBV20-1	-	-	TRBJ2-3	CSASWGATSTDTQYF	TGCAGTGCTAGTTGGGGAGCGACTAGCACAGATACGCAGTATTTT
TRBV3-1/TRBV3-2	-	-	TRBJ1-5	CASSQANSNQPQHF	TGTGCCAGCAGCCAAGCTAACAGCAATCAGCCCCAGCATTTT